This is a list of T cell receptor beta chains from one sample in a study of blood T cell repertoires in COVID-19. Measured with immunoSEQ multiplex PCR; TCRdb has only the in-frame clones, and not every one. The sample consists of approximately 70,000 clones, roughly 84% of them appearing once. The sample was peripheral blood. These receptors all stem from a man in his fifties with active COVID-19. Both conserved end residues are part of each CDR3. A D gene is named only where the DNA matches it firmly. Expanded clones are given a class, and other clones once, few, many or no size at all.

- | - | TRBV30 | CAWKKDRLSPEAFF
TRBD1 | - | TRBV6-5 | CASRGTGISGYTF
TRBD1 | - | TRBV7-2 | CATKQSGGGLGPNTEAFF
- | - | TRBV19 | CASSILSDNEQFF
- | - | TRBV5-1 | CASSLAFGFGGTEAFF
TRBD2 | - | TRBV7-9 | CASSPVSASGSYEQYF
- | - | TRBV3-1/TRBV3-2 | CASSQLTLANTGELFF
TRBD1 | - | TRBV27 | CASRTGKYEQYF
- | - | TRBV5-1 | CASSLEQGTGELFF
TRBD2 | - | TRBV3-1/TRBV3-2 | CASSGTSPGELFF
- | once | TRBV6-2/TRBV6-3 | CASSTDPYSNQPQHF
- | - | TRBV2 | CASSAYEQYF
- | - | TRBV28 | CASTQGGAGEQFF
TRBD2 | - | TRBV6-2/TRBV6-3 | CASSSTLAGDYNEQFF
- | - | TRBV5-1 | CASSQSPGYEQYF
- | - | TRBV6-5 | CASSKLYEQYF
- | - | TRBV4-3 | CASSQVVGSNYGYTF
- | - | TRBV7-9 | CASSQQGRYNGYTF
TRBD1 | few | TRBV4-3 | CASSHSSGQNSPLHF
TRBD1 | - | TRBV19 | CASSIDPVKTGGDYEQYF
- | - | TRBV7-8 | CASSSEDSRGSYNEQFF
- | - | TRBV7-9 | CASSFVGGDGYTF
- | - | TRBV28 | CASSKIRLRQTPSSYNEQFF
TRBD1 | - | TRBV11-2 | CASSLIETGTYEQYF